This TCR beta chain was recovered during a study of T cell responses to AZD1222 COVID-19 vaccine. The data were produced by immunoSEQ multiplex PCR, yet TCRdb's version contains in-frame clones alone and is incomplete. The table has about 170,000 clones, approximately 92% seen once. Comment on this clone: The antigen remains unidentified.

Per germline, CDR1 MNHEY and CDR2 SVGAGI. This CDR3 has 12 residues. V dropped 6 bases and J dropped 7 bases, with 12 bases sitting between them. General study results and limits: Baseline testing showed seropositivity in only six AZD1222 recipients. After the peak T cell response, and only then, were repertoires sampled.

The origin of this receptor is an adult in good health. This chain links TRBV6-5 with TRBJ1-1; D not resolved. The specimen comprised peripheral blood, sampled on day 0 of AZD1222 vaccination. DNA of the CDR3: TGTGCCAGCAGCACCGGGTGGGGTGAAGCTTTCTTT. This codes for CASSTGWGEAFF.